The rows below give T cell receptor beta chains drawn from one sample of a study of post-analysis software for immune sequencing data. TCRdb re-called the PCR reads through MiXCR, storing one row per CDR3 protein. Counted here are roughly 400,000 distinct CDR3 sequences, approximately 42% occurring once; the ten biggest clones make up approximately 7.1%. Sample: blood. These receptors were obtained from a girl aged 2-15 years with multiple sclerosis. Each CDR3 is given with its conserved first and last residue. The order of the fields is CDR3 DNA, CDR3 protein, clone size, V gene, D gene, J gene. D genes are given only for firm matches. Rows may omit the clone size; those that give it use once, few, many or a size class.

TGCAGCGTCTCTCATGGGACCATCGAGCAGTACTTC,CSVSHGTIEQYF,.,TRBV29-1,.,TRBJ2-7
TGTGCCAGCAGTTTTGCCGACAGGGGCCTCTCTAACGAGCAGTACTTC,CASSFADRGLSNEQYF,.,TRBV27,TRBD1,TRBJ2-7
TGTGCCAGCAGACTGGTTAGCAGGGACAATGAGCAGTTCTTC,CASRLVSRDNEQFF,few,TRBV6-2/TRBV6-3,.,TRBJ2-1
TGTGCCAGCAGTTACTCCTACAGGGGATCCTACAATGAGCAGTTCTTC,CASSYSYRGSYNEQFF,few,TRBV6-5,TRBD1,TRBJ2-1
TGCGCCAGCAACCATTCCCCGACAGGGGGTCGCTACGAGCAGTACTTC,CASNHSPTGGRYEQYF,.,TRBV5-1,TRBD1,TRBJ2-7
TGTGCCAGCAGTCCGACAGGGGTTCCCTACGAGCAGTACTTC,CASSPTGVPYEQYF,few,TRBV27,TRBD1,TRBJ2-7
TGCAGTGCTAGACATAACTATCTGGAGACCCAGTACTTC,CSARHNYLETQYF,few,TRBV20-1,.,TRBJ2-5
TGCGCCAGCAGCCCAGACGCTACTAGCGGGGTTAGGAATGAGCAGTTCTTC,CASSPDATSGVRNEQFF,.,TRBV5-1,TRBD2,TRBJ2-1
TGCAGTGCTACAAGCGGGAGGCCACACAATGAGCAGTTCTTC,CSATSGRPHNEQFF,.,TRBV20-1,TRBD2,TRBJ2-1
TGTGCCAGCAGTTTAAGGTCGGGAAGGGGATGGGAAAGCAATCAGCCCCAGCATTTT,CASSLRSGRGWESNQPQHF,.,TRBV12-3/TRBV12-4,.,TRBJ1-5
TGTGCCAGCAGCCCCCGGGCGCCAGGGGGTTACAATGAGCAGTTCTTC,CASSPRAPGGYNEQFF,.,TRBV7-9,TRBD1,TRBJ2-1
TGTGCCAGCAGCTTAGAGGGGAACCTATGGAACACTGAAGCTTTCTTT,CASSLEGNLWNTEAFF,.,TRBV7-8,.,TRBJ1-1
TGTGCCAGCTCACCAACAGGGCAAGATACGCAGTATTTT,CASSPTGQDTQYF,few,TRBV18,.,TRBJ2-3
TGCAGTGCCAAGCGACTATCTAGCTCCTACAATGAGCAGTTCTTC,CSAKRLSSSYNEQFF,.,TRBV20-1,.,TRBJ2-1
TGTGCCAGCAGTGGGAGGACAGAGGGCGCTGAAGCTTTCTTT,CASSGRTEGAEAFF,.,TRBV28,.,TRBJ1-1
TGTGCCAGCACGGACGGGGGTCTAGCCAAAAACATTCAGTACTTC,CASTDGGLAKNIQYF,.,TRBV7-9,.,TRBJ2-4
TGTGCCAGCCGATTATTGTCTAGCGGGCCCTACAATGAGCAGTTCTTC,CASRLLSSGPYNEQFF,.,TRBV2,TRBD2,TRBJ2-1
TGTGCCAGCAGCTTAGATTCCGGCGGGGGTGGAGACGAGCAGTACTTC,CASSLDSGGGGDEQYF,.,TRBV7-2,TRBD2,TRBJ2-7
TGTGCCAGCAGTATTATAGCTCCCCAGGGTGAGCAGTTCTTC,CASSIIAPQGEQFF,.,TRBV14,.,TRBJ2-1
TGTGCCAGCAGCCCCGTTCAGGTCGGCGAGCAGTTCTTC,CASSPVQVGEQFF,few,TRBV28,.,TRBJ2-1
TGTGCCAGCAGTTCTGTACAGATGAATCAGCCCCAGCATTTT,CASSSVQMNQPQHF,once,TRBV28,.,TRBJ1-5
TGTGCCAGCAGTCTCCCCACAAATTCACCCCTCCACTTT,CASSLPTNSPLHF,few,TRBV28,.,TRBJ1-6
TGCAGCGTGGCCCGGACTAGCGGGAGGGGGGATACGCAGTATTTT,CSVARTSGRGDTQYF,.,TRBV29-1,TRBD2,TRBJ2-3
TGTGCCAGCAGCTTAGGACAGAGGGGCGAGCAGTACTTC,CASSLGQRGEQYF,once,TRBV7-6,.,TRBJ2-7
TGTGCCAGCATTTCCCGACGAGACCCTAGCACAGATACGCAGTATTTT,CASISRRDPSTDTQYF,once,TRBV27,.,TRBJ2-3
TGCAGCGTCGGGACAGATACGCAGTATTTT,CSVGTDTQYF,few,TRBV29-1,.,TRBJ2-3
TGCGCCAGCACCGAAGAAAGTCCAGAGACCCAGTACTTC,CASTEESPETQYF,.,TRBV5-1,.,TRBJ2-5
TGTGCCTGGCTAGCCGAGAAAAACATTCAGTACTTC,CAWLAEKNIQYF,.,TRBV30,.,TRBJ2-4
TGTGCCAGCAGCTTAGAACGGTTGTCCTACGAGCAGTACTTC,CASSLERLSYEQYF,.,TRBV7-9,.,TRBJ2-7
TGCAGTGCCCTGCTTATGGTTGCGAATCAAGAGACCCAGTACTTC,CSALLMVANQETQYF,few,TRBV20-1,.,TRBJ2-5
TGTGCCACCAGCAGAGATCTGTCCGGGACAGGGGGAAAGGGCTACACCTTC,CATSRDLSGTGGKGYTF,once,TRBV15,TRBD1,TRBJ1-2
TGTGCCAGCAGTGCACAACAGGGGTACACTGAAGCTTTCTTT,CASSAQQGYTEAFF,.,TRBV28,TRBD1,TRBJ1-1
TGCGCCAGCAGCCAAGTTCGGACTAGCGGGAGGGAAGAGACCCAGTACTTC,CASSQVRTSGREETQYF,.,TRBV4-3,TRBD2,TRBJ2-5
TGTGCCAGCAGCGGACAGGGCCGGAACACTGAAGCTTTCTTT,CASSGQGRNTEAFF,once,TRBV25-1,TRBD1,TRBJ1-1
TGTGCCAGCAGCTTGAGACAGCTAAATAATTCACCCCTCCACTTT,CASSLRQLNNSPLHF,.,TRBV5-5,.,TRBJ1-6
TGCAGCGTTGACAGATTGAAGGCTGGTTCGGGCACAGATACGCAGTATTTT,CSVDRLKAGSGTDTQYF,few,TRBV29-1,.,TRBJ2-3
TGTGCCAGCAGCCTTAACCGGGACACAACCTTCAATGAGCAGTTCTTC,CASSLNRDTTFNEQFF,.,TRBV11-2,.,TRBJ2-1
TGCAGTGCTGTGGACAGGGGAAGTGGGCAGCCCCAGCATTTT,CSAVDRGSGQPQHF,.,TRBV20-1,TRBD1,TRBJ1-5
TGTGCCAGCAGTTTAAGACGGACTGCCCAAGAGACCCAGTACTTC,CASSLRRTAQETQYF,once,TRBV12-3/TRBV12-4,.,TRBJ2-5
TGTGCCAGCAGTGAATTCCCCCCCCCTGGACCCCTAAGCGAGTCCCAGTACTTC,CASSEFPPPGPLSESQYF,.,TRBV25-1,.,TRBJ2-5